The present entry profiles one T cell receptor (beta chain) with its context. The specificity of this receptor is unknown. The input lacks base qualities; no much larger clone sits a single base away. The data stem from a study of cytomegalovirus exposure and HLA in healthy donors (dated by TCRdb to between 2016 and 2019). Regarding the study in general: According to a later analysis, the 120 or so validation repertoires were produced on the same platform as the approximately 620 repertoires of the first cohort. The study was designed to test whether signatures of past pathogen exposure could be identified by cataloging public T cell receptors. Besides the first cohort of about 730 subjects, a separate validation cohort made up of over a hundred different subjects was used. The study combined high-throughput TCR immunosequencing, statistical association of individual TCRs with disease status, and machine learning to predict cytomegalovirus infection status.

General study outcomes and caveats: A later analysis found that TCRs clustered in the first cohort also tended to co-occur in the 130 or so validation repertoires, with 94% of cluster scores above 0. It was suggested by the authors that the approach could potentially be generalized to other disease states and immunological phenotypes. A total of some 180 TCR beta chains were listed by the study as associated with cytomegalovirus. Three of the identified cytomegalovirus-associated TCR beta chains were confirmed in vitro to be specific for cytomegalovirus antigens. All 130 or so repertoires were used to score co-occurrence in the validation cohort in a later analysis, because that analysis had no HLA typing for the cohort. In both the original and validation cohorts, the classifier was reported to diagnose cytomegalovirus status with high specificity and sensitivity. Across donors, most TCR sequences were observed very rarely, whereas some public TCRs were present in many individuals.

The donors belonged to the validation cohort of over a hundred subjects, which was separate from the approximately 700-subject first cohort. Receptor amplification or capture employed the immunoSEQ multiplex PCR assay. The published analysis was carried out like this. A statistical classification framework was built for diagnosing cytomegalovirus status from the catalog of TCR beta chain sequences. Drawn from immuneACCESS, this table holds only the in-frame rearrangements with V and J called that TCRdb kept. Clones are partly lost; checked studies trace under half to an unresolved V gene and leave the rest unexplained. V, J and clone size derive from that table, while D and trimming were established from the DNA sequence. The sample profile shows 100,000 to 150,000 clones; 85% to 90% of them were found once. The ten largest clones add up to 1.5% to 2% of the sample. The CDR3 runs 16 residues from the cysteine to the phenylalanine. Of all the DNA, just the CDR3 is kept, 48 bases in frame from base 1. CDR1 and CDR2 were assigned from the germline V gene as MDHEN and SYDVKM. V is clipped by 2 bases and J by 8 bases, and the sequence between their germline boundaries is 18 bases long.

Recombination linked TRBV28 to TRBJ2-2; the best D guess is TRBD2, with 7 bases matching. This receptor was taken from a woman under 30 in good health and CMV-seronegative. Sequencing was carried out using PBMCs. The CDR3 corresponds to CASSLIAGASYGELFF. The DNA sequence follows: TGTGCCAGCAGTTTAATTGCGGGGGCGTCTTATGGGGAGCTGTTTTTT.